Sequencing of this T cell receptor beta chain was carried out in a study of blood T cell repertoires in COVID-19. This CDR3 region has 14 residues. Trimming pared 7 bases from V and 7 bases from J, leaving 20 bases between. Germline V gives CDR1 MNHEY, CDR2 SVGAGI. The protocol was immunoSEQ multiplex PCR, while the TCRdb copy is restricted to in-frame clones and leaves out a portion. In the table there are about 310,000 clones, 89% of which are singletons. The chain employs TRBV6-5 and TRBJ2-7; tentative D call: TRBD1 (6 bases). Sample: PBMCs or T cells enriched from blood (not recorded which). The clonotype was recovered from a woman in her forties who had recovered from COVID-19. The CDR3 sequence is CASTDIDRPGEQYF. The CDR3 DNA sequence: TGTGCCAGCACCGATATCGACAGGCCGGGAGAGCAGTACTTC.